One and the same sample provided the 26 T cell receptor beta chains below, sequenced in a study of OX40 agonist ivuxolimab in advanced cancers. The library came from the immunoSEQ multiplex PCR assay. The table comes from immuneACCESS by way of TCRdb, which keeps in-frame sequences with V and J called. Part of the clones is missing from these tables; in studies checked, under half for an unresolved V gene and the rest for unknown reasons. A total of tens of thousands of clones appear in this sample, 90% of them only once. Less than 0.6% of the sample goes to the ten largest clones. The input for sequencing was CD4+ or CD8+ T cells sorted from blood, taken in a trial of the OX40 agonist ivuxolimab. These receptors came from an adult with an advanced solid tumor such as melanoma, head and neck, liver or kidney cancer.

The V gene is TRBV9, the J gene TRBJ1-2, with D possibly being TRBD1 (5 bases). Germline V gene lookup returns CDR1 SGDLS and CDR2 YYNGEE. The CDR3 extends over 15 amino acids. The V end lost 0 bases, the J end lost 0 bases, and 9 bases lay between the germline ends. DNA for the CDR3: TGTGCCAGCAGCGTAGAAGGGACTTCTAACTATGGCTACACCTTC. This sequence encodes CASSVEGTSNYGYTF.

V usage is TRBV5-4 and J usage is TRBJ2-7; 8 bases are a match to TRBD1. The CDR3 runs to 15 residues. The J segment lost 4 bases and the V segment lost 4 bases, leaving 10 bases of the junction unmatched. Germline V gene data show CDR1 as SGHNT and CDR2 as YYREEE (reference sequence). CDR3 DNA: TGTGCCAGCAGCCGAACCAGGGACAGGCAGTACGAGCAGTACTTC. Its translation: CASSRTRDRQYEQYF. The whole variable domain, filled in from reference TRBV5-4 and TRBJ2-7, reads ETGVTQSPTHLIKTRGQQVTLRCSSQSGHNTVSWYQQALGQGPQFIFQYYREEENGRGNFPPRFSGLQFPNYSSELNVNALELDDSALYLCASSRTRDRQYEQYFGPGTRLTVT.

The gene calls are TRBV2 and TRBJ1-2; tentatively, D is TRBD1 (6 bases). Trimming pared 4 bases from V and 8 bases from J, leaving 17 bases between. This CDR3 contains 14 residues. Germline values: CDR1 SNHLY, CDR2 FYNNEI. DNA for the CDR3: TGTGCCAGCAGTGTCTCCGGGACATTGATCGGCTACACCTTC. Protein sequence: CASSVSGTLIGYTF.

Only one count was recorded for this clone. The CDR3 DNA follows: TGTGCCAGCAGCCCGGCTCTGGGGGATACCGGGGAGCTGTTTTTT. It is translated as CASSPALGDTGELFF. The chain is built from TRBV11-3 and TRBJ2-2, with D perhaps TRBD1 or TRBD2 (5 bases each). The CDR3 is made up of 15 amino acids. Per germline, CDR1 SGHNT and CDR2 YENEEA. Trimming cost V 5 bases and J 5 bases, with 15 bases left between them.

The rearrangement uses TRBV18 and TRBJ2-2; D is possibly TRBD1 or TRBD2 (6 bases each). Trimming cost V 6 bases and J 5 bases, with 22 bases left between them. CDR1 is KGHSH, CDR2 LQKENI, per germline. CDR3 length: 17 residues. CDR3 DNA: TGTGCCAGCTCTCCCCAAAGGACAGTCAGCGGGACCGGGGAGCTGTTTTTT. Translation: CASSPQRTVSGTGELFF.

This clone was seen once. CDR3 loop: CSVDLREPRGGETQYF. The CDR3 nucleotides are TGCAGCGTTGATTTGCGGGAGCCCCGGGGGGGGGAGACCCAGTACTTC. The chain joins TRBV29-1 to TRBJ2-5; 8 bases are shared with TRBD2. Germline lookup yields CDR1 SQVTM and CDR2 ANQGSEA. Trimming cost V 3 bases and J 5 bases; bases outside gene matches: 14. The CDR3 consists of 16 residues.

This chain uses TRBV5-4 with TRBJ2-3; 15 positions agree with TRBD2. The germline gives CDR1 SGHNT, CDR2 YYREEE (reference sequence). V gave up 4 bases and J gave up 5 bases; unmatched junction bases: 5. The CDR3 extends over 16 amino acids. CDR3 DNA: TGTGCCAGCAGCCAGGGACTAGCGGGAGGTAGAGATACGCAGTATTTT. Translating it yields CASSQGLAGGRDTQYF.

The chain combines TRBV14 with TRBJ2-5; D gene unclear. The V gene's germline CDR1 is SGHDN and CDR2 FVKESK. The germline V and J ends were trimmed by 0 bases and 7 bases, with 12 bases remaining between them. The CDR3 extends over 14 amino acids. The DNA for the CDR3 is TGTGCCAGCAGCCAAGATACCGGGCCTAGGACCCAGTACTTC. This encodes CASSQDTGPRTQYF.

The rearrangement joins TRBV27 to TRBJ2-5; possibly TRBD1 or TRBD2 for D (5 bases each). Germline V gene sequence: CDR1 MNHEY, CDR2 SMNVEV (reference sequence). V lost 6 bases, J lost 5 bases, and 13 bases lay in between. The CDR3 is 13 residues long. The CDR3 is CASRPEGPETQYF. CDR3 bases: TGTGCCAGCAGGCCCGAGGGGCCGGAGACCCAGTACTTC.

The rearrangement joins TRBV4-3 to TRBJ2-6; 7 nucleotides match TRBD1. The CDR3 totals 16 residues. V shed 1 base, J shed 4 bases, and the junction held 4 bases outside the gene matches. CDR1 and CDR2 (germline): LGHNA, YSLEER. In DNA, the CDR3 is TGCGCCAGCAGCCAAGCCACAGGGGCCGGGGCCAACGTCCTGACTTTC. This encodes CASSQATGAGANVLTF.

This chain links TRBV11-1 with TRBJ2-1, with a weak D call TRBD2 (6 bases). The CDR3 loop spans 11 amino acids. Germline V gene sequence: CDR1 SGHAT, CDR2 FQDESV (reference sequence). V dropped 9 bases and J dropped 3 bases, with 6 bases sitting between them. CDR3 nucleotide sequence: TGTGCCAGTAGCGGCTACAATGAGCAGTTCTTC. As protein: CASSGYNEQFF.

The J gene is TRBJ1-5, the V gene TRBV28; no clear D. The V end lost 4 bases, the J end lost 9 bases, and 10 bases lay between the germline ends. The CDR3 is 12 residues long. Germline-derived CDR1 and CDR2 are MDHEN and SYDVKM. The DNA of the CDR3 is TGTGCCAGCAGTTCTGGGTCACGGCCCCAGCATTTT. Protein: CASSSGSRPQHF.

V and J are TRBV9 and TRBJ2-3; possible D gene TRBD1, 6 bases. The CDR3 runs 15 residues. Germline V gives CDR1 SGDLS, CDR2 YYNGEE. Trimming took off 5 bases at V and 7 bases at J, with 20 bases between the two ends. CDR3 loop: CASRLRDTGTYTQYF. CDR3 sequence (DNA): TGTGCCAGCAGGCTACGGGACACTGGCACCTATACGCAGTATTTT.

The chain is built from TRBV7-3 and TRBJ1-1; the D gene is possibly TRBD1 (5 bases). Germline V gene data show CDR1 as SGHTA and CDR2 as FQGTGA. Trimming took off 5 bases at V and 3 bases at J, with 16 bases between the two ends. This CDR3 has 15 amino acids. The CDR3 here is CASSPHGGGYTEAFF. In nucleotides, the CDR3 is TGTGCCAGCAGCCCTCATGGCGGGGGTTACACTGAAGCTTTCTTT.

The chain is built from TRBV7-9 and TRBJ1-5, with unresolved D. The CDR3 length is 13 residues. Trimming removed 4 bases at V and 9 bases at J, with 13 bases between. Looked up from germline, CDR1 is SEHNR and CDR2 is FQNEAQ (reference sequence). The CDR3 region is CASSSEWDRPQHF. CDR3 DNA: TGTGCCAGCAGCTCAGAGTGGGATCGGCCCCAGCATTTT. Variable domain in full (rest from reference TRBV7-9 and TRBJ1-5): DTGVSQNPRHKITKRGQNVTFRCDPISEHNRLYWYRQTLGQGPEFLTYFQNEAQLEKSRLLSDRFSAERPKGSFSTLEIQRTEQGDSAMYLCASSSEWDRPQHFGDGTRLSIL.

The chain combines TRBV18 with TRBJ1-1; D is ambiguous. The V end lost 5 bases, the J end lost 8 bases, and 12 bases lay between the germline ends. The V gene's germline CDR1 is KGHSH and CDR2 LQKENI. The CDR3 contains 12 residues. The CDR3 loop reads CASSLSEEEAFF. CDR3 coding DNA: TGTGCCAGCTCATTAAGCGAGGAAGAAGCTTTCTTT.

This clone showed up just a few times. The chain has TRBV10-3 and TRBJ1-3; no definite D call. The CDR3 runs 14 residues. The germline V gene has CDR1 ENHRY and CDR2 SYGVKD. V gave up 10 bases and J gave up 0 bases, with 13 bases separating them. Written as DNA, the CDR3 is TGTGCCACCCGGCGAGACGACTCTGGAAACACCATATATTTT. Protein product: CATRRDDSGNTIYF.

This chain uses TRBV7-6 with TRBJ2-7; 11 bases fit TRBD2. Per germline, CDR1 SGHVS and CDR2 FNYEAQ. Trimming at V came to 5 bases and at J to 2 bases, leaving 2 bases not matched to a gene. The CDR3 has 14 residues. CDR3 sequence reads: CASSPLAGAYEQYF. In DNA, the CDR3 is TGTGCCAGCAGCCCACTAGCGGGAGCCTACGAGCAGTACTTC.

The chain links TRBV7-2 to TRBJ2-3; D is undetermined. The length of the CDR3 is 13 residues. The germline CDR1 and CDR2 sequences are SGHTA and FQGNSA. Trimming left V 5 bases short and J 7 bases short, with 13 bases between. CDR3: CASSASPDNTQYF. As DNA, the CDR3 is TGTGCCAGCAGCGCCAGCCCAGATAATACGCAGTATTTT.

The rearrangement joins TRBV7-2 to TRBJ2-5; 9 nucleotides agree with TRBD1. The trim removed 1 base at V and 4 bases at J, leaving 10 bases unmatched. Germline V CDR1 and CDR2: SGHTA, FQGNSA. The CDR3 runs to 17 residues. CDR3 sequence reads: CASSLDLAGQGRETQYF. The CDR3 DNA reads as TGTGCCAGCAGCTTAGACTTGGCGGGACAGGGAAGAGAGACCCAGTACTTC.

The rearrangement joins TRBV28 to TRBJ1-1, with no clear D. The CDR3 covers 14 residues. V lost 7 bases and J lost 2, with 14 bases in between. From germline, CDR1 is MDHEN and CDR2 SYDVKM. The CDR3 DNA sequence: TGTGCCAGCAAATCACAGAGACCTAACACTGAAGCTTTCTTT. It specifies CASKSQRPNTEAFF.

V gene TRBV20-1 combines with J gene TRBJ2-2; D is unresolved. V was pared by 6 bases and J by 8 bases, with 10 bases between. The germline CDR1 and CDR2 sequences are DFQATT and SNEGSKA (reference sequence). CDR3 length: 11 residues. The CDR3 DNA is TGCAGTGCAAGCGAGTCAGGGGAGCTGTTTTTT. This encodes CSASESGELFF.

J is TRBJ2-1 and V is TRBV6-1; D unclear. Germline V gene data show CDR1 as MNHNS and CDR2 as SASEGT. Trimming stripped 5 bases from V and 8 bases from J, with 7 bases between. The CDR3 has 11 residues. CDR3: CASSYVDEQFF. CDR3 DNA: TGTGCCAGCAGTTACGTCGATGAGCAGTTCTTC.

The V gene is TRBV5-1, the J gene TRBJ1-5; D unclear. Trimming pared 0 bases from V and 9 bases from J, leaving 10 bases between. The CDR3 contains 13 residues. Germline loops: CDR1 SGHRS, CDR2 YFSETQ. CDR3 loop: CASSLGPERPQHF. The DNA of the CDR3 is TGCGCCAGCAGCTTGGGGCCGGAGAGGCCCCAGCATTTT.

This clone has more than one count but fewer than ten. The V and J genes are TRBV5-4 and TRBJ2-2, with a tentative D call TRBD2 (6 bases). V lost 3 bases, J lost 7 bases, and 19 bases lay in between. The germline gives CDR1 SGHNT, CDR2 YYREEE (reference sequence). There are 16 residues in the CDR3. The CDR3 is CASSSPLGEVSGELFF. CDR3 nucleotide sequence: TGTGCCAGCAGCTCCCCTTTGGGGGAGGTCAGCGGGGAGCTGTTTTTT.

The chain links TRBV5-1 to TRBJ1-3; D not resolved. CDR3 length: 15 amino acids. Looked up from germline, CDR1 is SGHRS and CDR2 is YFSETQ. The V gene lost 1 base and the J gene lost 2 bases, with 10 bases spanning the gap. The DNA for the CDR3 is TGCGCCAGCAGCTTGTCCTCGACGGCTGGAAACACCATATATTTT. Its protein is CASSLSSTAGNTIYF. Combining the CDR3 with reference TRBV5-1 and TRBJ1-3 gives the whole variable domain KAGVTQTPRYLIKTRGQQVTLSCSPISGHRSVSWYQQTPGQGLQFLFEYFSETQRNKGNFPGRFSGRQFSNSRSEMNVSTLELGDSALYLCASSLSSTAGNTIYFGEGSWLTVV.